This T cell receptor beta chain was recorded in a study of blood T cell repertoires in COVID-19. In the study overall: Acute and convalescent COVID-19 samples came from the United States, Italy and Spain.

In the original analysis: Researchers report that nucleated cell counts were estimated from reference gene primer amplification. Here immunoSEQ multiplex PCR was the method, and the copy in TCRdb shows in-frame clones only, minus some. That table supplies the V and J calls and clone size; D and trimming were determined from the DNA. This sample has about 120,000 clones; about 81% occur once, and the top ten carry 3.8%. This CDR3 has 14 residues. Losses at the gene ends were 7 bases for V and 9 bases for J; bases not matched to a gene: 9. The germline V gene has CDR1 SGHTA and CDR2 FQGNSA. The sequencing input was peripheral blood. The V and J genes are TRBV7-2 and TRBJ1-6; 7 nucleotides line up with TRBD1. This receptor was obtained from a woman in her forties or fifties with acute or convalescent COVID-19. The CDR3 sequence: CASNNRGLASPLHF. CDR3 sequence (DNA): TGTGCCAGCAACAACAGGGGATTAGCTTCACCCCTCCACTTT. The full variable domain, completed using reference TRBV7-2 and TRBJ1-6, is GAGVSQSPSNKVTEKGKDVELRCDPISGHTALYWYRQSLGQGLEFLIYFQGNSAPDKSGLPSDRFSAERTGGSVSTLTIQRTQQEDSAVYLCASNNRGLASPLHFGNGTRLTVT.